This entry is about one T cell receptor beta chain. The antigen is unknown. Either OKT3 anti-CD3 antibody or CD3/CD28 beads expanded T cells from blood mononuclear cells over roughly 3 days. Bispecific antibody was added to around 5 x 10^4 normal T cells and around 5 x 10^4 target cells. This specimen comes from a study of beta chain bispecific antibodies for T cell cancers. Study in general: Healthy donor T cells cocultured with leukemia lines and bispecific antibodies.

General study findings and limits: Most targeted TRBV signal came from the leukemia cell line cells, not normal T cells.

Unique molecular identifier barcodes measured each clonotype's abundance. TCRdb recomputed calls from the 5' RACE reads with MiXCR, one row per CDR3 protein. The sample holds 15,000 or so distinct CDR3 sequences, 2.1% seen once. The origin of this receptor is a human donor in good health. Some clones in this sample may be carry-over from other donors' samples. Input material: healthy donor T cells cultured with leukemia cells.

The CDR3 loop reads CASSLGRGNTGELFF. In DNA, the CDR3 is TGTGCCAGCAGCTTGGGGAGGGGGAACACCGGGGAGCTGTTTTTT. The chain employs TRBV5-4 and TRBJ2-2; weak D call: TRBD2 (6 bases). Germline values: CDR1 SGHNT, CDR2 YYREEE (reference sequence). The CDR3 has 15 residues. V lost 0 bases and J lost 1, with 7 bases in between. The variable domain in full, with the rest retrieved from reference TRBV5-4 and TRBJ2-2, is ETGVTQSPTHLIKTRGQQVTLRCSSQSGHNTVSWYQQALGQGPQFIFQYYREEENGRGNFPPRFSGLQFPNYSSELNVNALELDDSALYLCASSLGRGNTGELFFGEGSRLTVL.